Each of the 32 T cell receptor beta chains below was sequenced from the same sample in a study of patients and donors after allogeneic stem cell transplantation. A single record per CDR3 protein comes from TCRdb applying MiXCR to the RT-PCR reads. In the table there are 400,000 to 450,000 distinct CDR3 sequences, more than 15% of which are singletons. The sequenced sample consisted of blood, either unsorted or a sorted T cell fraction (not recorded which). The receptors come from a human donor who was either an allogeneic HSCT recipient or a stem cell or donor lymphocyte infusion donor (not recorded which). It is not recorded whose cells these are; they may come from a transplant donor.

The rearrangement links TRBV9 to TRBJ2-7; 10 positions match TRBD2. CDR1 and CDR2 from the germline V gene are SGDLS and YYNGEE. With V trimmed by 0 bases and J by 2 bases, 8 bases remained unmatched. The CDR3 consists of 17 residues. The CDR3 coding sequence is TGTGCCAGCAGCGTAGCCCCAGCGGGAGGGCCGACCTACGAGCAGTACTTC. As protein: CASSVAPAGGPTYEQYF.

This clonotype was counted at least ten times. V and J are TRBV3-1 and TRBJ1-5; 8 bases align to TRBD1. V lost 0 bases, J lost 2 bases, and 9 bases stayed unmatched. Germline V gives CDR1 LGHDT, CDR2 YNNKEL (reference sequence). The CDR3 has 18 residues. The chain's CDR3 is CASSQDPGQGHRNQPQHF. CDR3 DNA: TGTGCCAGCAGCCAAGACCCCGGACAGGGACATCGCAATCAGCCCCAGCATTTT.

A few counts support this clonotype. The chain joins TRBV29-1 to TRBJ2-1; D gene ambiguous. Trimming removed 8 bases at V and 3 bases at J, with 14 bases between. The CDR3 extends over 13 amino acids. Germline V gene lookup returns CDR1 SQVTM and CDR2 ANQGSEA. The DNA of the CDR3 is TGCAGCTTGGCGCAGGTAAACTACAATGAGCAGTTCTTC. It translates to CSLAQVNYNEQFF.

This clonotype was found a few times. The chain uses TRBV25-1 and TRBJ1-2; possible D gene TRBD1, 6 bases. V was cut by 8 bases and J by 3 bases, with 10 bases left in between. The CDR3 has 12 residues. Per the germline V gene, CDR1 is MGHDK and CDR2 is SYGVNS. CDR3 region: CASFNRDYGYTF. CDR3 DNA sequence: TGTGCCAGCTTTAACAGGGACTATGGCTACACCTTC.

The table lists this clonotype with a few counts. The rearrangement uses TRBV9 and TRBJ2-7; 7 bases are a match to TRBD1. Germline-derived CDR1 and CDR2 are SGDLS and YYNGEE. Losses at the gene ends were 1 base for V and 3 bases for J; bases not matched to a gene: 7. The length of the CDR3 is 15 residues. The CDR3 region is CASSVLGQAFYEQYF. The CDR3 nucleotides are TGTGCCAGCAGCGTACTTGGACAGGCCTTCTACGAGCAGTACTTC.

This clonotype was recorded at least ten times. The chain joins TRBV12-3 or TRBV12-4 to TRBJ2-5; D is perhaps TRBD1 (5 bases). Trimming left V 6 bases short and J 1 base short, with 9 bases between. CDR3 size: 13 residues. The DNA for the CDR3 is TGTGCCAGCAGCTCCGACAGCCAAGAGACCCAGTACTTC. Its translation: CASSSDSQETQYF.

This clonotype was detected a few times. This chain joins TRBV10-3 and TRBJ2-7, with D perhaps being TRBD1 or TRBD2 (5 bases each). V was cut by 3 bases and J by 4 bases, with 25 bases left in between. Germline V gene data show CDR1 as ENHRY and CDR2 as SYGVKD. This CDR3 is built from 18 residues. The CDR3 protein is CAISDPALSGTPGYEQYF. The CDR3 DNA reads TGTGCCATCAGTGATCCCGCGCTGTCCGGGACCCCGGGATACGAGCAGTACTTC.

V is TRBV9 and J is TRBJ2-1, with D possibly TRBD1 on 5 matching bases. The ends were cut back, 0 bases at V and 6 bases at J, with 13 bases in the middle. This CDR3 contains 15 residues. CDR1 is SGDLS and CDR2 is YYNGEE in the germline V gene. Written as DNA, the CDR3 is TGTGCCAGCAGCGTAGGCTTCGGGCAGGGCAATGAGCAGTTCTTC. Amino acid sequence: CASSVGFGQGNEQFF.

Turning to this clonotype: The junction and the germline gene differ at one end; a read error may be behind it. The V call is TRBV7-7, the J call TRBJ2-5, with 8 bases lining up with TRBD1. CDR1 SSHAT and CDR2 FNYEAQ come from the germline V gene (reference sequence). The CDR3 length is 14 residues. For the CDR3, the DNA is TGTGCTAGCAGCTGGGGGACAGGTGAAGAGACCCAGTACTTC. Residues: CASSWGTGEETQYF.

The chain couples TRBV18 to TRBJ2-4; D unresolved. The length of the CDR3 is 18 residues. Trimming cost V 3 bases and J 0 bases, with 18 bases left between them. Looked up from germline, CDR1 is KGHSH and CDR2 is LQKENI. The CDR3 nucleotides are TGTGCCAGCTCACCCTCGATGGCCGCGGCCCTAGCCAAAAACATTCAGTACTTC. It translates to CASSPSMAAALAKNIQYF.

The chain uses TRBV5-6 and TRBJ2-7; 8 positions agree with TRBD2. The CDR3 extends over 14 amino acids. The germline gives CDR1 SGHDT, CDR2 YYEEEE. V gave up 4 bases and J gave up 7 bases; unmatched junction bases: 10. The CDR3 spells CASSELAGSKEQYF. The CDR3 nucleotides read TGTGCCAGCAGCGAGTTAGCGGGAAGTAAAGAGCAGTACTTC.

Only a few counts were recorded for this clonotype. This chain's CDR3 is CASKNTGFGSETQYF. Written as DNA, the CDR3 is TGTGCCAGCAAAAATACAGGTTTTGGGTCGGAGACCCAGTACTTC. This chain uses TRBV21-1 with TRBJ2-5; the table's D call, TRBD1, was not checked against the DNA. TRBV21-1 is a listed pseudogene. This CDR3 contains 15 residues.

CDR3 loop: CASTGATYEQYF. DNA of the CDR3: TGTGCCAGCACGGGGGCCACCTACGAGCAGTACTTC. The chain joins TRBV2 to TRBJ2-7; D may correspond to TRBD1 or TRBD2 (6 bases each). Between the trimmed V and J ends, which lost 7 bases and 2 bases, there was a span of 9 bases. Germline-derived CDR1 and CDR2 are SNHLY and FYNNEI. The CDR3 totals 12 residues.

This clonotype was picked up a small number of times. This chain joins TRBV6-5 and TRBJ1-5; no reliable D call. CDR1 is MNHEY, CDR2 SVGAGI, per germline. The CDR3 totals 12 residues. V was shortened by 6 bases and J by 7 bases, with 10 bases between the two germline ends. CDR3 amino acids: CASRSNNQPQHF. The CDR3 bases are TGTGCCAGCAGGAGTAATAACCAGCCCCAGCATTTT.

There are many counts of this clonotype. The chain recombines TRBV12-3 or TRBV12-4 with TRBJ1-1; D is undetermined. V lost 5 bases, J lost 6 bases, and 13 bases lay in between. The CDR3 sequence is 13 residues long. CDR3 bases: TGTGCCAGCAGTCCGGAGCTTTGGGCTGAAGCTTTCTTT. As protein: CASSPELWAEAFF.

V and J are TRBV10-3 and TRBJ2-5; D uncertain. CDR3 length: 11 residues. V was shortened by 7 bases and J by 4 bases, with 7 bases between the two germline ends. Germline lookup yields CDR1 ENHRY and CDR2 SYGVKD. The CDR3 DNA is TGTGCCATCAACAGTCGAGAGACCCAGTACTTC. This gives the protein CAINSRETQYF.

V is TRBV4-3 and J is TRBJ2-2; D gene unclear. The CDR3 consists of 15 residues. The V end lost 0 bases, the J end lost 3 bases, and 8 bases lay between the germline ends. Per the germline V gene, CDR1 is LGHNA and CDR2 is YSLEER. This CDR3 reads CASSQEYGDTGELFF. CDR3 in DNA: TGCGCCAGCAGCCAAGAATACGGAGACACCGGGGAGCTGTTTTTT.

There are a few counts of this clonotype. This rearrangement joins TRBV6-5 to TRBJ1-1, with TRBD1 as a possible D gene (5 bases). V lost 2 bases and J lost 1, with 14 bases in between. CDR3 size: 16 residues. CDR1 and CDR2 from the germline V gene are MNHEY and SVGAGI. The CDR3 spells CASSYPGARGNTEAFF. CDR3 bases: TGTGCCAGCAGTTACCCCGGGGCACGGGGGAACACTGAAGCTTTCTTT.

This clonotype was seen more than once but under ten times. V and J are TRBV11-3 and TRBJ2-1; the match to TRBD2 covers 10 bases. Germline V gives CDR1 SGHNT, CDR2 YENEEA. This CDR3 contains 15 residues. With 6 bases clipped from V and 7 bases from J, the junction kept 9 bases outside the gene matches. The CDR3 nucleotides read TGTGCCAGCAGAAACAGACTAGCGGGTGGGAATGAGCAGTTCTTC. Its translation: CASRNRLAGGNEQFF.

This clonotype was seen only a few times. The CDR3 sequence: CASSYRNNYGYTF. In DNA, the CDR3 is TGTGCCAGCAGCTACCGGAATAACTATGGCTACACCTTC. The V call is TRBV7-8, the J call TRBJ1-2; no firm D call. Trimming cost V 4 bases and J 1 base, with 7 bases left between them. CDR1 SGHVS and CDR2 FQNEAQ come from the germline V gene. The CDR3 covers 13 residues.

This clonotype was counted only a few times. The chain links TRBV4-1 to TRBJ2-1; no firm D call. Germline loops: CDR1 MGHRA, CDR2 YSYEKL. The CDR3 length is 17 residues. Trimming took 0 bases from V and 6 from J, leaving 18 bases between them. The CDR3 bases are TGCGCCAGCAGCCAAGATGTATGGTTGGCCCCCCTCAATGAGCAGTTCTTC. Its protein is CASSQDVWLAPLNEQFF.

This clonotype was picked up a small number of times. This chain uses TRBV6-5 with TRBJ2-7; D is perhaps TRBD2 (5 bases). The CDR3 covers 16 residues. Germline CDR1 and CDR2: MNHEY and SVGAGI. Trimming cost V 2 bases and J 2 bases, with 16 bases left between them. This CDR3 reads CASSYLLVGATYEQYF. DNA for the CDR3: TGTGCCAGCAGTTACCTATTGGTGGGAGCAACCTACGAGCAGTACTTC.

This clonotype has just a few counts. This sequence joins TRBV21-1 and TRBJ1-5; the listed D gene, TRBD1, was not tested against the DNA. TRBV21-1 is a listed pseudogene. The CDR3 contains 16 residues. DNA of the CDR3: TGTGCCAGCAGCCTAAGGACAGGGGGCCTCAATCAGCCCCAGCATTTT. Its protein product is CASSLRTGGLNQPQHF.

This clonotype appeared many times. CDR3 DNA sequence: TGCGCCAGCAGCTTGGGGGACCGATCCGTAGAGACCCAGTACTTC. This translates into CASSLGDRSVETQYF. The chain has TRBV5-1 and TRBJ2-5; D may be TRBD1 or TRBD2 (5 bases each). This CDR3 spans 15 amino acids. CDR1 and CDR2 from the germline V gene are SGHRS and YFSETQ. V lost 0 bases, J lost 4 bases, and 13 bases lay in between.

This clonotype turned up a few times. A much more abundant neighbour one base away suggests this may be a read error. The rearrangement uses TRBV7-2 and TRBJ1-1; unclear D gene. This CDR3 is built from 13 residues. Trimming cost V 2 bases and J 1 base, with 5 bases left between them. CDR1 is SGHTA, CDR2 FQGNSA, per germline. The CDR3 region is CASSLKWNTEAFF. The CDR3, as DNA: TGTGCCAGCAGCTTAAAGTGGAACACTGAAGCTTTCTTT.

This clonotype was picked up a small number of times. The chain carries TRBV12-3 or TRBV12-4 and TRBJ2-3; D is unresolved. There are 14 residues in the CDR3. Between the trimmed V and J ends, which lost 2 bases and 3 bases, there was a span of 9 bases. As DNA, the CDR3 is TGTGCCAGCAGTTTAATTTTACCAACAGATACGCAGTATTTT. Amino acid sequence: CASSLILPTDTQYF.

This clonotype was counted many times. The V gene is TRBV4-1, the J gene TRBJ2-5, with a weak D call TRBD1 (5 bases). CDR1 MGHRA and CDR2 YSYEKL come from the germline V gene. The CDR3 is made up of 16 amino acids. Trimming removed 0 bases from V and 3 bases from J, with 14 bases in between. CDR3 amino acids: CASSQEELTVEETQYF. In nucleotides, the CDR3 is TGCGCCAGCAGCCAAGAAGAATTGACAGTTGAAGAGACCCAGTACTTC.

This clonotype was counted only a few times. The chain couples TRBV29-1 to TRBJ1-1, with unresolved D. V was trimmed by 4 bases and J by 7 bases, leaving 16 bases between them. Germline CDR1 reads SQVTM; CDR2 reads ANQGSEA. CDR3 size: 13 residues. In nucleotides, the CDR3 is TGCAGCGTTGGCCAGGCCCAGTGGAGTGAAGCTTTCTTT. Encoded protein: CSVGQAQWSEAFF.

The chain is built from TRBV29-1 and TRBJ2-7; D tentatively fits TRBD1 or TRBD2 (7 bases each). Germline values: CDR1 SQVTM, CDR2 ANQGSEA. This CDR3 spans 14 amino acids. V was trimmed by 5 bases and J by 1 base, leaving 15 bases between them. The CDR3 reads CSVTQGGNSYEQYF. CDR3 DNA sequence: TGCAGCGTTACCCAGGGGGGGAATTCCTACGAGCAGTACTTC.

The chain employs TRBV20-1 and TRBJ1-1; D unclear. V lost 6 bases, J lost 0 bases, and 11 bases lay in between. Germline V gene data show CDR1 as DFQATT and CDR2 as SNEGSKA (reference sequence). The CDR3 has 13 residues. The CDR3 DNA is TGCAGTGCCGGTCTAGGGTTGAACACTGAAGCTTTCTTT. Translating gives CSAGLGLNTEAFF.

The gene calls are TRBV19 and TRBJ2-7, with TRBD2 matching over 7 bases. Germline lookup yields CDR1 LNHDA and CDR2 SQIVND (reference sequence). V was clipped by 1 base and J by 0 bases; unmatched bases: 6. The CDR3 is 16 amino acids. CDR3 sequence: CASSIVGTGGSYEQYF. The CDR3 nucleotides are TGTGCCAGTAGTATAGTTGGTACGGGGGGCTCCTACGAGCAGTACTTC.

This clonotype showed up many times. The chain employs TRBV12-3 or TRBV12-4 and TRBJ1-5; D may be TRBD1 (5 bases). V lost 5 bases and J lost 0, with 11 bases in between. CDR3 size: 15 residues. In nucleotides, the CDR3 is TGTGCCAGCAGTCCTCAGGGAAATAGCAATCAGCCCCAGCATTTT. It translates to CASSPQGNSNQPQHF.